This T cell receptor (beta chain) was retrieved from a study of T cell responses to AZD1222 COVID-19 vaccine. This clone was recorded once. Germline V gives CDR1 MNHEY, CDR2 SVGEGT. The CDR3 is 15 amino acids. The junction had 6 bases not matched to a gene; V was cut back by 2 bases and J by 10 bases. Clones were sequenced by immunoSEQ multiplex PCR, and TCRdb holds only the in-frame ones, with some missing. The table lists tens of thousands of clones, over 75% of them singletons, with approximately 3.2% in the top ten. The receptor comes from an adult who received the AZD1222 COVID-19 vaccine. The sample consisted of peripheral blood, taken 28 days after the second AZD1222 dose. The chain employs TRBV6-2 or TRBV6-3 and TRBJ1-6; 9 bases match TRBD1. In nucleotides, the CDR3 is TGTGCCAGCAGTTACGTCGGGACAGGGTACTCACCCCTCCACTTT. Its translation is CASSYVGTGYSPLHF.